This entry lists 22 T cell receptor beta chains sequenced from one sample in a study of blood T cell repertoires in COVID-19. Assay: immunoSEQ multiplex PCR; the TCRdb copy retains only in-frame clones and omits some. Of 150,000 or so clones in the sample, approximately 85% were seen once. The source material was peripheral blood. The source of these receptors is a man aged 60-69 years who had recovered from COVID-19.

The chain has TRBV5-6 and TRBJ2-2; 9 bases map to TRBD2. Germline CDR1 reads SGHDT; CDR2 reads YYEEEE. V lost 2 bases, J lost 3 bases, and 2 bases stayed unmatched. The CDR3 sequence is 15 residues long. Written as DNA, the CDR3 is TGTGCCAGCAGCTTTGCGGGGGGGTACACCGGGGAGCTGTTTTTT. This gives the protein CASSFAGGYTGELFF. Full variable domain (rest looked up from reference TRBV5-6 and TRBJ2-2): DAGVTQSPTHLIKTRGQQVTLRCSPKSGHDTVSWYQQALGQGPQFIFQYYEEEERQRGNFPDRFSGHQFPNYSSELNVNALLLGDSALYLCASSFAGGYTGELFFGEGSRLTVL.

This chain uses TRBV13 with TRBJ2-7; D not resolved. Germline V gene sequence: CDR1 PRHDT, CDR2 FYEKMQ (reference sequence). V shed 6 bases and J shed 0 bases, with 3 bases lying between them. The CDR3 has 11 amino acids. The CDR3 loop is CASSYSYEQYF. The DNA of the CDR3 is TGTGCCAGCAGTTACTCCTACGAGCAGTACTTC.

The CDR3 is CASSLRDIGNQPQHF. The CDR3 DNA reads TGTGCCAGCTCACTCCGGGACATAGGCAATCAGCCCCAGCATTTT. V is TRBV18 and J is TRBJ1-5, with D tentatively TRBD1 (6 bases). Per the germline V gene, CDR1 is KGHSH and CDR2 is LQKENI. V was shortened by 4 bases and J by 2 bases, with 12 bases between the two germline ends. The CDR3 length is 15 residues. The whole variable domain, filled in from reference TRBV18 and TRBJ1-5, reads NAGVMQNPRHLVRRRGQEARLRCSPMKGHSHVYWYRQLPEEGLKFMVYLQKENIIDESGMPKERFSAEFPKEGPSILRIQQVVRGDSAAYFCASSLRDIGNQPQHFGDGTRLSIL.

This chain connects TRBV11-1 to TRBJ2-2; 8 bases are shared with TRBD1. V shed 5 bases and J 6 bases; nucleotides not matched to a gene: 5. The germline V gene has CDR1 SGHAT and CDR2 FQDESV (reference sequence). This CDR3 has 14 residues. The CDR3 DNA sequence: TGTGCCAGCAGCCCCCAGGGGGCGCCCGGGGAGCTGTTTTTT. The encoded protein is CASSPQGAPGELFF.

CDR3 amino acids: CASSQGRDREAFF. CDR3 DNA sequence: TGTGCCAGCAGCCAAGGAAGGGACAGGGAAGCTTTCTTT. The gene calls are TRBV4-2 and TRBJ1-1; 8 bases are a match to TRBD1. The V gene's germline CDR1 is LGHNA and CDR2 YNFKEQ. Trimming at V came to 1 base and at J to 8 bases, leaving 3 bases not matched to a gene. The CDR3 contains 13 residues.

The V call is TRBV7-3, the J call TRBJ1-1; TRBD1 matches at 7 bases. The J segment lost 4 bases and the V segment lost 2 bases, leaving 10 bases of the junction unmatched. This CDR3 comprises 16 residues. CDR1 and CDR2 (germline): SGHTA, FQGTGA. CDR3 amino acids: CASSLGYRGVSTEAFF. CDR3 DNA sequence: TGTGCCAGCAGCTTAGGTTACAGGGGAGTAAGCACTGAAGCTTTCTTT.

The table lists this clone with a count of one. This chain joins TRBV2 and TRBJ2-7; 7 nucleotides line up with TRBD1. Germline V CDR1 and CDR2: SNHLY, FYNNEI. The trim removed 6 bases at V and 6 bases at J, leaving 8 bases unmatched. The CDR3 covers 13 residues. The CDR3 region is CASSQRQGVEQYF. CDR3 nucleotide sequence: TGTGCCAGCAGCCAACGACAGGGAGTCGAGCAGTACTTC.

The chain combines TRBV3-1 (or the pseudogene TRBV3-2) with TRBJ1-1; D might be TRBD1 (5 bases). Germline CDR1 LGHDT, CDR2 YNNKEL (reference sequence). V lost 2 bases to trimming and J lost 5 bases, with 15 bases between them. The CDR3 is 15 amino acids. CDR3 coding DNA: TGTGCCAGCAGCCAACTTGCGGGGGGGAAGACTGAAGCTTTCTTT. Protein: CASSQLAGGKTEAFF.

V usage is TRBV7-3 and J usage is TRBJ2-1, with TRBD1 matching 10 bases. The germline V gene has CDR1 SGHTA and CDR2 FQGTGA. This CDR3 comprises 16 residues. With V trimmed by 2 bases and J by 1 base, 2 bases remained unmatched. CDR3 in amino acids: CASSLQGQGSYNEQFF. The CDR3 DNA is TGTGCCAGCAGCTTACAGGGACAGGGGTCCTACAATGAGCAGTTCTTC.

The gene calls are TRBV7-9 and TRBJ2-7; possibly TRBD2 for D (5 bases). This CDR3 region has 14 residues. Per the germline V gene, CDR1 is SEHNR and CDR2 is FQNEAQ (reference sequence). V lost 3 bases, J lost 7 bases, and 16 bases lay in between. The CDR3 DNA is TGTGCCAGCAGCTTTAGAGAACCATCGGGGGAGCAGTACTTC. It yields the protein CASSFREPSGEQYF.

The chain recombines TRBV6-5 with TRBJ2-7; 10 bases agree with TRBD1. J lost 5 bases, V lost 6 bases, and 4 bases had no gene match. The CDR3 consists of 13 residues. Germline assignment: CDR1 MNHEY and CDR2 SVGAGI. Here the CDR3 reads CASRTGGRNEQYF. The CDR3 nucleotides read TGTGCCAGCAGGACAGGGGGCAGGAACGAGCAGTACTTC.

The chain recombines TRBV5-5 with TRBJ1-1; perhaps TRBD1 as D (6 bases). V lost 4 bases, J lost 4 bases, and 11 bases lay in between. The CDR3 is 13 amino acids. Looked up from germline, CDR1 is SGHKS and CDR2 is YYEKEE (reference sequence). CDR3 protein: CASSRQAATEAFF. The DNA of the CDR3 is TGTGCCAGCAGCAGACAGGCAGCCACTGAAGCTTTCTTT.

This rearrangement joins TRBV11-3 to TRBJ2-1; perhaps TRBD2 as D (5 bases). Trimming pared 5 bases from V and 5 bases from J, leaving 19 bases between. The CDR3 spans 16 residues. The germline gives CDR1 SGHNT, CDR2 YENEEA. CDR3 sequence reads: CASSPDRAGRDNEQFF. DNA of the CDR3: TGTGCCAGCAGCCCTGATCGGGCGGGTCGGGACAATGAGCAGTTCTTC.

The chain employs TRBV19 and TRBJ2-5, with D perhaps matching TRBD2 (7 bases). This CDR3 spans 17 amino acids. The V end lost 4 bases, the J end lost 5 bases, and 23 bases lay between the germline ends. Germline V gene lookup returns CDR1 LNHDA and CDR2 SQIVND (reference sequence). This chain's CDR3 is CASSTPRVGGPGETQYF. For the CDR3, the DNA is TGTGCCAGTAGTACCCCACGGGTCGGGGGGCCGGGGGAGACCCAGTACTTC.

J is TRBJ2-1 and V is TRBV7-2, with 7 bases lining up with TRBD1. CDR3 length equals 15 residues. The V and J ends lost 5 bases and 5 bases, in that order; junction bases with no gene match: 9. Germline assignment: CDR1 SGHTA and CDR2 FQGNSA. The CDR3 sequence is CASSPEGTVNNEQFF. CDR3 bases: TGTGCCAGCAGCCCCGAGGGGACAGTTAACAATGAGCAGTTCTTC.

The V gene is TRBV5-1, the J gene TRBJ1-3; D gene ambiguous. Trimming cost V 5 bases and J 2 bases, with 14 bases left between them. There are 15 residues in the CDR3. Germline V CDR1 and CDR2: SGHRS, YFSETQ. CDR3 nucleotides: TGCGCCAGCAGTGAGTCCCCACCACCTGGAAACACCATATATTTT. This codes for CASSESPPPGNTIYF.

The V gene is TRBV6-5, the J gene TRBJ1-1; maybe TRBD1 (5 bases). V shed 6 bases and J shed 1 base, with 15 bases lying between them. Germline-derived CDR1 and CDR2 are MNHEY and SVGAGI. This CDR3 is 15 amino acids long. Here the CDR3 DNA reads TGTGCCAGCAGCGTCGGACAATATCGGAACACTGAAGCTTTCTTT. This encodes CASSVGQYRNTEAFF.

CDR3 amino acids: CASSYSTGTEAFF. DNA of the CDR3: TGTGCCAGCAGTTACAGTACGGGCACTGAAGCTTTCTTT. The rearrangement uses TRBV6-6 and TRBJ1-1; D is unresolved. V was shortened by 2 bases and J by 4 bases, with 8 bases between the two germline ends. The CDR3 totals 13 residues. In germline, CDR1 is MNHNY, CDR2 SVGAGI (reference sequence).

This CDR3 reads CASSINREETQYF. CDR3 nucleotides: TGTGCCAGTAGTATAAACAGGGAGGAGACCCAGTACTTC. The gene calls are TRBV19 and TRBJ2-5, with a tentative D call TRBD1 (6 bases). This CDR3 spans 13 amino acids. V was clipped by 2 bases and J by 5 bases, with 9 bases between them. Looked up from germline, CDR1 is LNHDA and CDR2 is SQIVND (reference sequence).

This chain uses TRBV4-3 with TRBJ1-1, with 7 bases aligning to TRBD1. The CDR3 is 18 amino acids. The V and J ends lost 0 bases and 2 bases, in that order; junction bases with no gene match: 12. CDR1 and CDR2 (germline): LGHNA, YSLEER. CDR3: CASSQEWGTGVFNTEAFF. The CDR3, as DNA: TGCGCCAGCAGCCAAGAATGGGGCACAGGGGTCTTCAACACTGAAGCTTTCTTT.

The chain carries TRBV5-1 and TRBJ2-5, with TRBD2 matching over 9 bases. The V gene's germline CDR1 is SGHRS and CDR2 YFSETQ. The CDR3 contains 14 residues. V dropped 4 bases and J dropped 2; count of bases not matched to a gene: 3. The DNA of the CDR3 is TGCGCCAGCAGCCAAGCGGGGGGACAAGAGACCCAGTACTTC. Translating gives CASSQAGGQETQYF.

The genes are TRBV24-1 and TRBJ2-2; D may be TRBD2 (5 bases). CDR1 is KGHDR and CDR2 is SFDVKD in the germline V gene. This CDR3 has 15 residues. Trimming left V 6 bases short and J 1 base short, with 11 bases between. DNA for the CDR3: TGTGCCACCAGTAGAGAACGGGGGAACACCGGGGAGCTGTTTTTT. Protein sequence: CATSRERGNTGELFF.